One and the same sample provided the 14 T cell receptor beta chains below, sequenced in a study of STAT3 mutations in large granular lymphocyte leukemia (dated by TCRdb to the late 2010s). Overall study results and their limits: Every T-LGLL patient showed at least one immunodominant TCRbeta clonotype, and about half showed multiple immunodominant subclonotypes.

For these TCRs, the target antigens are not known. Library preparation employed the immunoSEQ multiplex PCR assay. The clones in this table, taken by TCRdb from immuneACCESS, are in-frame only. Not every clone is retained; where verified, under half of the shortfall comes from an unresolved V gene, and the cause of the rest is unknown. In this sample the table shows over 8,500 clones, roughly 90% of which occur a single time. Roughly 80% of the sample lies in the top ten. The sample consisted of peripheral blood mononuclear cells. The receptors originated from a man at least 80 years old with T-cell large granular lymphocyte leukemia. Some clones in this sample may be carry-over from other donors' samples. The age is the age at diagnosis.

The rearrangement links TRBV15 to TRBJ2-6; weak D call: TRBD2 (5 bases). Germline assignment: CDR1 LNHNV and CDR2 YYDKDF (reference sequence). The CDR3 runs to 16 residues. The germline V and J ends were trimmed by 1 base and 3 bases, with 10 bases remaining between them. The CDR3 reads CATSRVEGFGANVLTF. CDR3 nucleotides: TGTGCCACCAGCAGAGTCGAGGGATTTGGGGCCAACGTCCTGACTTTC.

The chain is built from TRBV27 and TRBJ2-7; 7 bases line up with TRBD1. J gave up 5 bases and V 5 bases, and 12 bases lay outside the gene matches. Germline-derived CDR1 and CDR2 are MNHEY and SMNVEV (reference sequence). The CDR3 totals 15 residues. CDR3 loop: CASSLQGPRGDEQYF. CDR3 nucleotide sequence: TGTGCCAGCAGTCTACAGGGGCCCCGAGGCGACGAGCAGTACTTC.

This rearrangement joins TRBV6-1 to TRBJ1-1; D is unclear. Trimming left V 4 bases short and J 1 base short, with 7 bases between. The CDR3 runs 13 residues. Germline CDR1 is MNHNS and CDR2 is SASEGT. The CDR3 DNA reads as TGTGCCAGCAGTGTTAAGACGAACACTGAAGCTTTCTTT. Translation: CASSVKTNTEAFF.

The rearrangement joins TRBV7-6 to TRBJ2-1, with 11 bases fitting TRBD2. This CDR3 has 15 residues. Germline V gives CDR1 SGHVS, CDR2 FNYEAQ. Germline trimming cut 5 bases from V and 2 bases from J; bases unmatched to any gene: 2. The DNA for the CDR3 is TGTGCCAGCAGCAATAGCGGGGGGGCCTACAATGAGCAGTTCTTC. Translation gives CASSNSGGAYNEQFF.

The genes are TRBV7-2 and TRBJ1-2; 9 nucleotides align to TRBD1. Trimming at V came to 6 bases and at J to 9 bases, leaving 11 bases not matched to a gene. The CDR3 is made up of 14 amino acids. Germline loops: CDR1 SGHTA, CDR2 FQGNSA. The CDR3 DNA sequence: TGTGCCAGCAGTTCTCCGGGACAGGGTTTAAGCTACACCTTC. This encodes CASSSPGQGLSYTF.

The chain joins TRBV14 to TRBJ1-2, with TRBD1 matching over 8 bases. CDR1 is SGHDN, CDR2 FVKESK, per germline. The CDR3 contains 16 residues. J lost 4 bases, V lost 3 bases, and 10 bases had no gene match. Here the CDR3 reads CASSQEPGQESYGYTF. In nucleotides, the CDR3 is TGTGCCAGCAGCCAGGAACCGGGACAGGAGAGCTATGGCTACACCTTC.

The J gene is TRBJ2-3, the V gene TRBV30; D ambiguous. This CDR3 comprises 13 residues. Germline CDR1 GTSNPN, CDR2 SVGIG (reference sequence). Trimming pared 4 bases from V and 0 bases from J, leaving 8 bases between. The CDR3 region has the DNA TGTGCCTGGACTGTGGTTAGCACAGATACGCAGTATTTT. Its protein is CAWTVVSTDTQYF.

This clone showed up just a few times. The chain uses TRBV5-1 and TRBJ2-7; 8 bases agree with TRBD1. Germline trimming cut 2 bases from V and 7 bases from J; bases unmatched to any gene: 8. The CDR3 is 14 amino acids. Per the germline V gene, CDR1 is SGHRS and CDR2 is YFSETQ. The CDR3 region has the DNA TGCGCCAGCAGCTTCAATCAGGGGGCGGAAGAGCAGTACTTC. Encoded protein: CASSFNQGAEEQYF.

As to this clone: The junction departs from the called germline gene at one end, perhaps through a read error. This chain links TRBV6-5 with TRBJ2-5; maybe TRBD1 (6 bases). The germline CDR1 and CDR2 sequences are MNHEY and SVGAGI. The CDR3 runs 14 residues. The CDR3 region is CASSLGTRKDTQYF. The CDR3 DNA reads TGTGCCAGCAGTTTGGGGACAAGGAAAGATACCCAGTACTTC.

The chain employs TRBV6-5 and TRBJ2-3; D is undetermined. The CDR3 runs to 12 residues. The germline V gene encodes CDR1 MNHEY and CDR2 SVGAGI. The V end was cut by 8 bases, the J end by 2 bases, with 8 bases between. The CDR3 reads CASSSATDTQYF. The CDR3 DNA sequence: TGTGCCAGCTCGTCCGCCACAGATACGCAGTATTTT.

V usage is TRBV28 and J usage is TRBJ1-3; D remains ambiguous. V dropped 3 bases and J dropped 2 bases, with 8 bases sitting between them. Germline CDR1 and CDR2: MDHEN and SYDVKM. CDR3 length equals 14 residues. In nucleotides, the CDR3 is TGTGCCAGCAGTTTGGAAAGGGCTGGAAACACCATATATTTT. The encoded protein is CASSLERAGNTIYF.

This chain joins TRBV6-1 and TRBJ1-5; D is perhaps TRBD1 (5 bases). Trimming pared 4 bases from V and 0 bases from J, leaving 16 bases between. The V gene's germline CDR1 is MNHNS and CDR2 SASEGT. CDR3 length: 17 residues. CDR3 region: CASSGESGLNSNQPQHF. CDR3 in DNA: TGTGCCAGCAGTGGGGAATCGGGACTCAATAGCAATCAGCCCCAGCATTTT.

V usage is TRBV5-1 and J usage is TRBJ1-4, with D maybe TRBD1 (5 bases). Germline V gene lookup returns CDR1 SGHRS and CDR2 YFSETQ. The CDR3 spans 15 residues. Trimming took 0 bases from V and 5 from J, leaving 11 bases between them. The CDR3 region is CASSLAGQTNEKLFF. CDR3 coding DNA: TGCGCCAGCAGCTTGGCGGGGCAGACCAATGAAAAACTGTTTTTT.

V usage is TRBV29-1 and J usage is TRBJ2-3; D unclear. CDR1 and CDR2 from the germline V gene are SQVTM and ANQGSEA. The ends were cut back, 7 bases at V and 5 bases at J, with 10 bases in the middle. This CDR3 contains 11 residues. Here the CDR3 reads CSDWAGDTQYF. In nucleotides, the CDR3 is TGCAGCGATTGGGCCGGAGATACGCAGTATTTT.